One and the same sample provided the 30 T cell receptor beta chains below, sequenced in a study of cytomegalovirus exposure and HLA in healthy donors. PCR involved 60 Vbeta and 13 Jbeta primers. Sequencing was performed with immunoSEQ multiplex PCR; in TCRdb, only in-frame clones are kept and a portion is missing. Altogether under 150,000 clones are present, around 66% being singletons, with the ten largest covering roughly 8.3%. Sequencing was done on a sample of PBMCs. The receptors derive from a man aged 18 to 29 in good health and CMV-seropositive.

DNA of the CDR3: TGTGCCCGACTGACAGTTAGTAATCAGCCCCAGCATTTT. Translation gives CARLTVSNQPQHF. The V gene is TRBV10-3, the J gene TRBJ1-5; D is possibly TRBD1 (5 bases). The CDR3 is 13 amino acids. With 11 bases removed from V and 4 bases from J, the gap between germline ends came to 15 bases. CDR1 and CDR2 (germline): ENHRY, SYGVKD.

This clone appeared once. The V and J genes are TRBV5-5 and TRBJ2-7; D is unclear. This CDR3 has 15 residues. Between the trimmed V and J ends, which lost 4 bases and 2 bases, there was a span of 16 bases. From germline, CDR1 is SGHKS and CDR2 YYEKEE (reference sequence). CDR3 residues: CASSEGAVSPYEQYF. The CDR3 nucleotides are TGTGCCAGCAGCGAAGGTGCGGTATCCCCCTACGAGCAGTACTTC.

CDR3 amino acids: CASRRTWDSHQPQHF. CDR3 nucleotide sequence: TGTGCCAGTAGGAGAACTTGGGACAGTCATCAGCCCCAGCATTTT. This sequence joins TRBV19 and TRBJ1-5; TRBD1 agrees at 7 bases. The CDR3 consists of 15 residues. Germline CDR1 LNHDA, CDR2 SQIVND (reference sequence). The V and J ends lost 6 bases and 5 bases, in that order; junction bases with no gene match: 10.

The chain joins TRBV11-2 to TRBJ2-1; D is ambiguous. The CDR3 sequence is 11 residues long. Germline V CDR1 and CDR2: SGHAT, FQNNGV. Trimming took off 5 bases at V and 8 bases at J, with 7 bases between the two ends. CDR3 amino acids: CASSQVYEQFF. The CDR3 DNA reads TGTGCCAGCAGCCAGGTCTATGAGCAGTTCTTC.

The V gene is TRBV5-1, the J gene TRBJ1-4; 7 bases align to TRBD1. The CDR3 runs to 17 residues. Germline values: CDR1 SGHRS, CDR2 YFSETQ. J lost 5 bases, V lost 2 bases, and 12 bases had no gene match. CDR3 coding DNA: TGCGCCAGCAGCTTAGACCCCGGACAGGTTATAAATGAAAAACTGTTTTTT. It specifies CASSLDPGQVINEKLFF.

The CDR3 sequence: CASSGTGGKETQYF. In DNA form, the CDR3 reads TGTGCCAGCAGCGGGACAGGGGGCAAAGAGACCCAGTACTTC. V is TRBV2 and J is TRBJ2-5; the match to TRBD1 covers 12 bases. Germline V CDR1 and CDR2: SNHLY, FYNNEI. Trimming at V came to 6 bases and at J to 3 bases, leaving 2 bases not matched to a gene. This CDR3 is built from 14 residues.

This chain connects TRBV6-6 to TRBJ1-2, with D tentatively TRBD1 (6 bases). V lost 6 bases and J lost 2, with 16 bases in between. This CDR3 comprises 15 residues. Germline V gene lookup returns CDR1 MNHNY and CDR2 SVGAGI (reference sequence). CDR3 sequence: CASRLGGGENYGYTF. CDR3 coding DNA: TGTGCCAGCAGACTCGGAGGGGGGGAAAACTATGGCTACACCTTC.

A few counts support this clone. V and J are TRBV28 and TRBJ1-1; D remains ambiguous. Trimming removed 5 bases at V and 6 bases at J, with 22 bases between. Germline V lookup: CDR1 MDHEN, CDR2 SYDVKM. The CDR3 consists of 16 residues. In DNA, the CDR3 is TGTGCCAGCAGTCCCGGACCCGGACTGGAGGAACCTGAAGCTTTCTTT. Translated: CASSPGPGLEEPEAFF. Full variable domain (missing parts from reference TRBV28 and TRBJ1-1): DVKVTQSSRYLVKRTGEKVFLECVQDMDHENMFWYRQDPGLGLRLIYFSYDVKMKEKGDIPEGYSVSREKKERFSLILESASTNQTSMYLCASSPGPGLEEPEAFFGQGTRLTVV.

The rearrangement uses TRBV5-1 and TRBJ2-1; 12 positions agree with TRBD2. Germline V gene sequence: CDR1 SGHRS, CDR2 YFSETQ. This CDR3 contains 15 residues. The V and J ends lost 3 bases and 8 bases, in that order; junction bases with no gene match: 6. The CDR3 DNA follows: TGCGCCAGCAGCTACGCTAGCGGGGGGGCCTATGAGCAGTTCTTC. This translates into CASSYASGGAYEQFF.

The chain employs TRBV19 and TRBJ1-3, with D possibly TRBD1 on 5 matching bases. The CDR3 runs to 12 residues. V was shortened by 6 bases and J by 4 bases, with 7 bases between the two germline ends. Germline CDR1 and CDR2: LNHDA and SQIVND (reference sequence). As DNA, the CDR3 is TGTGCCAGTAGCAGACAGGGAAACACCATATATTTT. Its translation: CASSRQGNTIYF.

The chain uses TRBV7-2 and TRBJ1-6; no definite D call. This CDR3 comprises 19 residues. V was pared by 2 bases and J by 2 bases, with 19 bases between. Looked up from germline, CDR1 is SGHTA and CDR2 is FQGNSA. DNA of the CDR3: TGTGCCAGCAGCTTATCGCCTGCCGGGAGCGCCGCCTATAATTCACCCCTCCACTTT. Amino acids: CASSLSPAGSAAYNSPLHF.

This rearrangement joins TRBV28 to TRBJ2-7; 9 positions match TRBD1. CDR1 and CDR2 from the germline V gene are MDHEN and SYDVKM. Unmatched junction bases numbered 1, after V lost 4 bases and J lost 3 bases. CDR3 length: 13 residues. CDR3 loop: CASSWDRDYEQYF. CDR3 in DNA: TGTGCCAGCAGTTGGGACAGGGACTACGAGCAGTACTTC.

The V call is TRBV7-2, the J call TRBJ2-3; the match to TRBD2 covers 14 bases. V lost 5 bases, J lost 6 bases, and 10 bases stayed unmatched. There are 17 residues in the CDR3. The germline V gene encodes CDR1 SGHTA and CDR2 FQGNSA. As DNA, the CDR3 is TGTGCCAGCAGCAATGGACTAGCGGGGGGAATATCGGATACGCAGTATTTT. This sequence encodes CASSNGLAGGISDTQYF.

The table lists this clone with a count of one. This chain connects TRBV2 to TRBJ2-5; the match to TRBD1 covers 7 bases. Looked up from germline, CDR1 is SNHLY and CDR2 is FYNNEI. This CDR3 region has 15 residues. V shed 6 bases and J 0 bases; nucleotides not matched to a gene: 7. The CDR3 sequence: CASRPGQKYQETQYF. The CDR3 nucleotides are TGTGCCAGCAGACCGGGACAGAAGTACCAAGAGACCCAGTACTTC.

Here the CDR3 DNA reads TGTGCCAGCCAACCAAGGGGGGGTCAGCCCCAGCATTTT. It translates to CASQPRGGQPQHF. The chain joins TRBV6-5 to TRBJ1-5; D is perhaps TRBD1 (6 bases). The V end was cut by 8 bases, the J end by 6 bases, with 14 bases between. The CDR3 spans 13 residues. The germline CDR1 and CDR2 sequences are MNHEY and SVGAGI.

The chain recombines TRBV9 with TRBJ2-1, with 7 bases lining up with TRBD2. The V and J ends lost 5 bases and 13 bases, in that order; junction bases with no gene match: 12. This CDR3 is built from 13 residues. CDR1 SGDLS and CDR2 YYNGEE come from the germline V gene. The CDR3 is CASRHIAETSQFF. CDR3 nucleotides: TGTGCCAGCAGACACATCGCAGAGACTAGCCAGTTCTTC.

The genes are TRBV7-9 and TRBJ1-2, with D possibly TRBD1 on 6 matching bases. From germline, CDR1 is SEHNR and CDR2 FQNEAQ (reference sequence). Deletions cut 6 bases from V and 6 bases from J, with 26 bases between. The CDR3 sequence is 17 residues long. In DNA, the CDR3 is TGTGCCAGCAGACTACAGGGCGGAGCCACCCATTCCAATGGCTACACCTTC. It specifies CASRLQGGATHSNGYTF. The full variable domain, in which reference TRBV7-9 and TRBJ1-2 provide the parts outside the CDR3, is DTGVSQNPRHKITKRGQNVTFRCDPISEHNRLYWYRQTLGQGPEFLTYFQNEAQLEKSRLLSDRFSAERPKGSFSTLEIQRTEQGDSAMYLCASRLQGGATHSNGYTFGSGTRLTVV.

V is TRBV28 and J is TRBJ1-2; D perhaps matches TRBD1 (6 bases). V was cut by 6 bases and J by 4 bases, with 18 bases left in between. CDR1 is MDHEN, CDR2 SYDVKM, per germline. The CDR3 loop spans 15 amino acids. CDR3 sequence (DNA): TGTGCCAGCAGGCAAGGACAGTATAGGGTCTATGGCTACACCTTC. It is translated as CASRQGQYRVYGYTF.

This clone was detected only a few times. Mismatch with germline at one junction end may stem from a read error. The genes are TRBV6-6 and TRBJ2-7, with TRBD2 matching 14 bases. Per germline, CDR1 MNHNY and CDR2 SVGAGI (reference sequence). The CDR3 is 14 residues long. The CDR3 DNA follows: TGTGCCAGCAGCCCGACTAGCGGGGGGGCCAGAGTTTTCTTC. Translated: CASSPTSGGARVFF.

J is TRBJ2-2 and V is TRBV2; D might be TRBD1 (6 bases). This CDR3 region has 14 residues. Per the germline V gene, CDR1 is SNHLY and CDR2 is FYNNEI. Trimming took off 3 bases at V and 1 base at J, with 6 bases between the two ends. In nucleotides, the CDR3 is TGTGCCAGCAGTGAGGGACAGAACACCGGGGAGCTGTTTTTT. Protein product: CASSEGQNTGELFF.

This chain joins TRBV5-6 and TRBJ1-6, with a tentative D call TRBD1 (5 bases). The CDR3 covers 14 residues. Germline-derived CDR1 and CDR2 are SGHDT and YYEEEE. The ends were cut back, 0 bases at V and 12 bases at J, with 13 bases in the middle. The CDR3, as DNA: TGTGCCAGCAGCTTGGGGGTAGGGGACTTACCCCTCCACTTT. Amino acid sequence: CASSLGVGDLPLHF. Based on the CDR3 plus reference TRBV5-6 and TRBJ1-6, the full variable domain is DAGVTQSPTHLIKTRGQQVTLRCSPKSGHDTVSWYQQALGQGPQFIFQYYEEEERQRGNFPDRFSGHQFPNYSSELNVNALLLGDSALYLCASSLGVGDLPLHFGNGTRLTVT.

The rearrangement uses TRBV6-4 and TRBJ1-2; tentative D call: TRBD1 (5 bases). The germline V gene has CDR1 MRHNA and CDR2 SNTAGT. This CDR3 has 15 residues. V lost 6 bases and J lost 4, with 18 bases in between. Here the CDR3 reads CASRPAGQGLYGYTF. In DNA, the CDR3 is TGTGCCAGCAGACCTGCGGGGCAGGGCCTCTATGGCTACACCTTC.

CDR3: CASSLRDRRGGELFF. CDR3 DNA: TGTGCCAGCAGCCTCCGGGACAGACGGGGCGGGGAGCTGTTTTTT. The chain joins TRBV11-3 to TRBJ2-2; 7 positions agree with TRBD1. Per germline, CDR1 SGHNT and CDR2 YENEEA. V shed 5 bases, J shed 7 bases, and the junction held 10 bases outside the gene matches. There are 15 residues in the CDR3.

The V and J genes are TRBV5-1 and TRBJ2-2; D unresolved. This CDR3 is built from 15 residues. Germline CDR1 is SGHRS and CDR2 is YFSETQ. With 0 bases removed from V and 1 base from J, the gap between germline ends came to 7 bases. CDR3 residues: CASSLGDKNTGELFF. The CDR3 DNA sequence: TGCGCCAGCAGCTTGGGCGACAAGAACACCGGGGAGCTGTTTTTT.

The chain has TRBV21-1 and TRBJ2-7; the D call TRBD2 from the table was never checked on the DNA. TRBV21-1 is a pseudogene segment. CDR3 length: 14 amino acids. This chain's CDR3 is CASSAKRYSYEQYF. The CDR3 DNA follows: TGTGCCAGCAGCGCCAAGAGGTACTCCTACGAGCAGTACTTC.

The rearrangement joins TRBV27 to TRBJ1-6, with D tentatively TRBD1 (6 bases). With 6 bases removed from V and 7 bases from J, the gap between germline ends came to 22 bases. Germline V CDR1 and CDR2: MNHEY, SMNVEV (reference sequence). The CDR3 consists of 17 residues. In DNA form, the CDR3 reads TGTGCCAGCAGCCGAATTTGGACAGAAAAGCTGAATTCACCCCTCCACTTT. Translated, it gives CASSRIWTEKLNSPLHF.

The gene calls are TRBV6-5 and TRBJ1-1; 7 nucleotides match TRBD1. Germline V gives CDR1 MNHEY, CDR2 SVGAGI. With V trimmed by 4 bases and J by 5 bases, 7 bases remained unmatched. The length of the CDR3 is 14 residues. The CDR3 region has the DNA TGTGCCAGCAGTTCGCAGGGGGTTGATACTGAAGCTTTCTTT. As protein: CASSSQGVDTEAFF.

The chain joins TRBV4-1 to TRBJ1-2, with 8 bases lining up with TRBD1. Per the germline V gene, CDR1 is MGHRA and CDR2 is YSYEKL. Trimming cost V 1 base and J 4 bases; bases outside gene matches: 5. The CDR3 is 15 residues long. The CDR3 is CASSQAGGGGYGYTF. As DNA, the CDR3 is TGCGCCAGCAGCCAAGCAGGGGGCGGGGGCTATGGCTACACCTTC.

The chain combines TRBV19 with TRBJ2-3; D ambiguous. V lost 6 bases and J lost 2, with 9 bases in between. CDR3 length equals 13 residues. Germline values: CDR1 LNHDA, CDR2 SQIVND (reference sequence). CDR3 in amino acids: CASRDQDTDTQYF. The CDR3 bases are TGTGCCAGTAGGGATCAGGACACAGATACGCAGTATTTT. The entire variable domain, with the rest obtained from reference TRBV19 and TRBJ2-3, is as follows: DGGITQSPKYLFRKEGQNVTLSCEQNLNHDAMYWYRQDPGQGLRLIYYSQIVNDFQKGDIAEGYSVSREKKESFPLTVTSAQKNPTAFYLCASRDQDTDTQYFGPGTRLTVL.

CDR3 region: CASSLKGPMGTEAFF. CDR3 sequence (DNA): TGTGCCAGCAGCTTAAAGGGGCCGATGGGCACTGAAGCTTTCTTT. The V gene is TRBV7-9, the J gene TRBJ1-1; tentative D call: TRBD1 (5 bases). CDR3 size: 15 residues. V dropped 2 bases and J dropped 4 bases, with 14 bases sitting between them. Germline V CDR1 and CDR2: SEHNR, FQNEAQ (reference sequence). The entire variable domain, with the rest obtained from reference TRBV7-9 and TRBJ1-1, is as follows: DTGVSQNPRHKITKRGQNVTFRCDPISEHNRLYWYRQTLGQGPEFLTYFQNEAQLEKSRLLSDRFSAERPKGSFSTLEIQRTEQGDSAMYLCASSLKGPMGTEAFFGQGTRLTVV.